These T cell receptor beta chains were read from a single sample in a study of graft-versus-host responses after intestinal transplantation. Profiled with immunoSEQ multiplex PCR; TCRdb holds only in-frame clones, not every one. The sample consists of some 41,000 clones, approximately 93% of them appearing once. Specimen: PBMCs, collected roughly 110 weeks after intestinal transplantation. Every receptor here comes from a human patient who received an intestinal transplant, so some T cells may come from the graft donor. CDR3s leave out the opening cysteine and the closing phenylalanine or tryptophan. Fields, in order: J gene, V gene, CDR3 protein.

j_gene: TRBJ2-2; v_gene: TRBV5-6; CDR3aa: ASSLLPGELF
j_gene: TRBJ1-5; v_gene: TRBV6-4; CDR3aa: ASSAEGGNQPQH
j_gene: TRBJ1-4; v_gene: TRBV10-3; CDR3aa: AISNRTENEKLF
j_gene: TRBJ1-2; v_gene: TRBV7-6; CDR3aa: ASSLGAGYGYT
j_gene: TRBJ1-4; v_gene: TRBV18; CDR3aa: ASSTDSENEKLF
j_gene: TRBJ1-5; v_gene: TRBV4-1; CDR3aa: ASSQYKPRTGGYQPQH
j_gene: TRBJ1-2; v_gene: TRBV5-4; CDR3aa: ASSLQGMHYGYT
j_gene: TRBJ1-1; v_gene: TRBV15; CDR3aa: ATSRGRQGIGTEAF
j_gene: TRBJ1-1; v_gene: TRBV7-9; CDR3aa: ASSRAPVRGTEAF
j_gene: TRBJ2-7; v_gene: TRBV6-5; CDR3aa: ASSQGLDPYEQY
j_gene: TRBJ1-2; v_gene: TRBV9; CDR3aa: ASSSRGTVTLWGYT
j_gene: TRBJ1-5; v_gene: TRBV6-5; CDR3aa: ASSHTRNQPQH
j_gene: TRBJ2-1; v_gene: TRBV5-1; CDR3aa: ASSLNADSYNEQF
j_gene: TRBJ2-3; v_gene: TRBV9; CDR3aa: ASSVEGSGTDTQY
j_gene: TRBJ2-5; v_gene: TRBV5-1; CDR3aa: ASSLAGGSSETQY
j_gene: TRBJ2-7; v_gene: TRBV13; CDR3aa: ASSFAPGTKRSYEQY
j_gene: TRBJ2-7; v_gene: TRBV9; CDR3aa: ASSVRPGPPSYEQY
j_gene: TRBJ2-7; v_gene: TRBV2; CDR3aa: ASRQVYYEQY
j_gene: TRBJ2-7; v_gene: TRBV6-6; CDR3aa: ASSKDRGLYEQY
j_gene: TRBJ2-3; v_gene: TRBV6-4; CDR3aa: ASSQGASTDTQY
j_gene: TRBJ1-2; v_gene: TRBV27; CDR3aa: ASPPSGTGDGYT
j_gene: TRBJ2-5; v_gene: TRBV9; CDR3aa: ASTPHGLTQETQY
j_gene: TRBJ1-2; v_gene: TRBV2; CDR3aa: ASSVQGTYGYT
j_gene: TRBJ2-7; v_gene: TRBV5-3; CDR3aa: ARTQKPYEQY
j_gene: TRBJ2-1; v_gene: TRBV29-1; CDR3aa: SVEREANEQF
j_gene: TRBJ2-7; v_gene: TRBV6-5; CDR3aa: ASRSLISGEQY
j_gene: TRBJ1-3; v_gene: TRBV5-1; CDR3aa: ASSLMVLGRQPSGNTIY
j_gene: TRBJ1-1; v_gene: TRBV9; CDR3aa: ASSVGKGYEAF
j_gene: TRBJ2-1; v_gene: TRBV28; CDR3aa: ASSSDRDSYNEQF